This TCR beta chain originates from a study of blood T cells in healthy people across ages. Overall study findings and caveats: Whereas aged donors had fewer naive CD4+ cells, long-lived donors had more of them and higher diversity.

The second PCR ran about 6 to 12 cycles with a sample-barcoded 5' primer and J-beta primers. Every sample produced at least 2.5 million CDR3-containing paired-end reads. One entry per CDR3 protein results from TCRdb running MiXCR on the 5' RACE reads. The table includes approximately 690,000 distinct CDR3 sequences, under 65% detected once. A note on this clonotype: Its antigen is as yet unknown.

V gave up 2 bases and J gave up 7 bases, with 12 bases separating them. The CDR3 is 15 residues long. Looked up from germline, CDR1 is SEHNR and CDR2 is FQNEAQ (reference sequence). Each donor was a healthy Caucasian individual from Russia, aged about 6 to 90. The sequenced material came from blood. The origin of this receptor is a man in his sixties in good health. The J gene is TRBJ1-6, the V gene TRBV7-9; maybe TRBD1 (5 bases). Here the CDR3 DNA reads TGTGCCAGCAGCTTATTTGCAGGGCAAAATTCACCCCTCCACTTT. Encoded protein: CASSLFAGQNSPLHF.